These T cell receptor beta chains were read from a single sample in a study of blood T cells in healthy people across ages. TCRdb ran MiXCR on the 5' RACE reads and lists one entry per CDR3 protein. The data contain approximately 780,000 distinct CDR3 sequences, under 30% of them singletons. This same sample was also part of a study on T cells of mothers and their children.

The sample was blood. The receptors come from a boy aged 10-17 years in good health. Each CDR3 is given with its conserved first and last residue. Fields, in order: clone size, V gene, D gene, J gene, CDR3 protein, CDR3 DNA. D genes are given only for firm matches. Some rows mark clone size as missing; the rest say once, few, many or name a class of expanded clone.

size: -
V: TRBV10-3
D: TRBD1
J: TRBJ2-5
CDR3: CTISDLDRGQETQYF
DNA: TGTACCATCAGTGACCTGGACAGGGGGCAAGAGACCCAGTACTTC

size: once
V: TRBV6-5
D: TRBD1
J: TRBJ1-1
CDR3: CASSRTTGDNTEAFF
DNA: TGTGCCAGCAGCCGCACAACAGGGGATAACACTGAAGCTTTCTTT

size: few
V: TRBV20-1
D: TRBD1
J: TRBJ1-4
CDR3: CSATRDRVNEKLFF
DNA: TGCAGTGCTACCCGGGACAGGGTCAATGAAAAACTGTTTTTT

size: -
V: TRBV30
D: -
J: TRBJ1-6
CDR3: CAWGTGYNSPLHF
DNA: TGTGCCTGGGGGACGGGATATAATTCACCCCTCCACTTT

size: -
V: TRBV20-1
D: -
J: TRBJ2-1
CDR3: CSARPPAYNEQFF
DNA: TGCAGTGCTAGGCCTCCGGCCTACAATGAGCAGTTCTTC

size: -
V: TRBV12-3/TRBV12-4
D: TRBD1
J: TRBJ2-5
CDR3: CASSAGQGWIETQYF
DNA: TGTGCCAGCAGTGCTGGACAGGGATGGATTGAGACCCAGTACTTC

size: -
V: TRBV20-1
D: -
J: TRBJ2-5
CDR3: CSAAPWGSQETQYF
DNA: TGCAGTGCTGCCCCTTGGGGGTCCCAAGAGACCCAGTACTTC

size: -
V: TRBV5-1
D: -
J: TRBJ2-7
CDR3: CASSPTGRIPYEQYF
DNA: TGCGCCAGCAGCCCCACAGGCAGGATCCCCTACGAGCAGTACTTC

size: few
V: TRBV11-2
D: -
J: TRBJ1-2
CDR3: CASSLEGLYYGYTF
DNA: TGTGCCAGCAGCTTGGAGGGGTTATACTATGGCTACACCTTC

size: few
V: TRBV6-1
D: -
J: TRBJ2-3
CDR3: CASSGGQHLRGDTQYF
DNA: TGTGCCAGCAGTGGGGGACAACACCTTCGCGGAGATACGCAGTATTTT

size: once
V: TRBV9
D: -
J: TRBJ2-3
CDR3: CASSPEATDTQYF
DNA: TGTGCCAGCAGCCCAGAGGCCACAGATACGCAGTATTTT

size: many
V: TRBV29-1
D: TRBD1
J: TRBJ1-2
CDR3: CSVESSAGGLGGYTF
DNA: TGCAGCGTTGAATCGAGTGCAGGGGGTCTAGGAGGCTACACCTTC

size: -
V: TRBV7-2
D: -
J: TRBJ2-1
CDR3: CASSFGRSNNEQFF
DNA: TGTGCCAGCAGCTTCGGACGGAGCAACAATGAGCAGTTCTTC

size: once
V: TRBV28
D: -
J: TRBJ1-5
CDR3: CASRIIGGQPQHF
DNA: TGTGCCAGTCGAATCATAGGGGGTCAGCCCCAGCATTTT

size: -
V: TRBV4-1
D: -
J: TRBJ2-7
CDR3: CASSPLKGGRYEQYF
DNA: TGCGCCAGCAGCCCCCTAAAGGGGGGGCGCTACGAGCAGTACTTC

size: -
V: TRBV10-3
D: -
J: TRBJ2-5
CDR3: CAIRDGAGAQYF
DNA: TGTGCCATCAGGGACGGAGCCGGCGCCCAGTACTTC

size: few
V: TRBV3-1
D: -
J: TRBJ1-1
CDR3: CASSQRADTEAFF
DNA: TGTGCCAGCAGCCAGAGGGCGGACACTGAAGCTTTCTTT

size: few
V: TRBV14
D: TRBD2
J: TRBJ2-1
CDR3: CASSQGWRGSSYNEQFF
DNA: TGTGCCAGCAGCCAAGGGTGGCGGGGGTCCTCCTACAATGAGCAGTTCTTC

size: -
V: TRBV7-2
D: TRBD2
J: TRBJ2-2
CDR3: CASSLAALAGGITGELFF
DNA: TGTGCCAGCAGCTTAGCAGCCCTAGCGGGGGGGATCACCGGGGAGCTGTTTTTT

size: -
V: TRBV7-2
D: TRBD1
J: TRBJ1-4
CDR3: CASSLIGTGLNEKLFF
DNA: TGTGCCAGCAGCTTAATCGGGACAGGGTTGAATGAAAAACTGTTTTTT

size: -
V: TRBV13
D: TRBD2
J: TRBJ2-5
CDR3: CASRGPGLAETQYF
DNA: TGTGCCAGCAGAGGACCGGGACTAGCGGAGACCCAGTACTTC

size: -
V: TRBV16
D: -
J: TRBJ2-3
CDR3: CASSPTRTGLDDTQYF
DNA: TGTGCCAGCAGCCCGACCCGAACAGGGCTAGACGATACGCAGTATTTT